This TCR beta chain was sequenced for a study of human T cells and chemical hapten exposure. The table lists this clonotype with many counts. In TCRdb, the RACE reads were re-called with MiXCR into one record per CDR3 protein. The table lists some 350,000 distinct CDR3 sequences, just under 6.5% of them singletons. Time point in this sample: patch test 2, 6 weeks after DPC sensitization. Regarding treatment: therapeutic diphenylcyclopropenone sensitization with weekly scalp DPC. Blood, whole and unfractionated, served as the source for total RNA extraction. This clonotype originated in a woman aged 18-30 years with alopecia areata. Some clones in this sample may be carry-over from other donors' samples. The source material was whole blood, sampled in connection with sensitization to the hapten diphenylcyclopropenone (DPC).

In DNA form, the CDR3 reads TGTGGGGCCCGGGAGCTGTTTTTT. Translating it yields CGARELFF. The chain carries TRBV12-3 or TRBV12-4 and TRBJ2-2, with unresolved D. CDR3 length: 8 residues.